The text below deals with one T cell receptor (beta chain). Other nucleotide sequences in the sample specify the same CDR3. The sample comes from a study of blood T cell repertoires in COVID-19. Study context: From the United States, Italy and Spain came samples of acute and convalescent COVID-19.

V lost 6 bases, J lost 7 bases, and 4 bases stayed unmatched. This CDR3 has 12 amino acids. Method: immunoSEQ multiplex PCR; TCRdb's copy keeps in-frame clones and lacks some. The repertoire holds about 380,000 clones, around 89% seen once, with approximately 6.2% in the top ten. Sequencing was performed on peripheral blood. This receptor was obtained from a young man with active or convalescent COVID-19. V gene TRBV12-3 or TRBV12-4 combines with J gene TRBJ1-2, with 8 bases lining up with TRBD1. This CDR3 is CASSLQGGGYTF. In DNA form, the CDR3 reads TGTGCCAGCAGCCTACAGGGGGGTGGCTACACCTTC.